The rows below give T cell receptor beta chains drawn from one sample of a study of T cells in localized non-small cell lung cancer. The data were produced by immunoSEQ multiplex PCR, yet TCRdb's version contains in-frame clones alone and is incomplete. The sample yields about 74,000 clones, approximately 84% seen once. The sample consisted of peripheral blood, taken before any cancer treatment. These receptors all stem from a female donor older than 55 with stage I lung adenocarcinoma. Each CDR3 is given without its conserved first and last residue. Each record gives: J gene, V gene, CDR3 length, CDR3 protein.

TRBJ2-7 | TRBV6-1 | 10 | ASFEGLGEQY
TRBJ1-1 | TRBV7-3 | 11 | ASSLRGNTEAF
TRBJ1-4 | TRBV5-1 | 12 | ASRWTAANEKLF
TRBJ2-2 | TRBV27 | 15 | ASGKQGLAGEVRELF
TRBJ1-1 | TRBV4-3 | 13 | ASSQDPRANTEAF
TRBJ2-1 | TRBV18 | 13 | ASSDRDRSYNEQF
TRBJ2-3 | TRBV29-1 | 12 | SVPSGGYTDTQY
TRBJ2-5 | TRBV5-4 | 14 | ASRFYLAGGGETQY
TRBJ1-2 | TRBV7-9 | 16 | ASSRGLRTDSTNYGYT
TRBJ2-1 | TRBV7-8 | 13 | ASSLVELGRKEQF
TRBJ1-2 | TRBV10-2 | 11 | ASTQHPVDGYT
TRBJ1-1 | TRBV5-1 | 12 | ASSSGQPGTEAF
TRBJ1-4 | TRBV10-2 | 10 | ASSGGNEKLF
TRBJ2-7 | TRBV7-2 | 14 | ASSLGAGTSVYEQY
TRBJ1-5 | TRBV12-1 | 18 | ASSYTPGRPDIYSNQPQH
TRBJ1-2 | TRBV19 | 12 | ASSPVDRGLGYT
TRBJ2-3 | TRBV12-5 | 10 | ASGSFGGTQY
TRBJ2-7 | TRBV29-1 | 10 | SVGQAAYEQY
TRBJ1-5 | TRBV6-5 | 12 | ASSPRDRYQPQH
TRBJ2-7 | TRBV28 | 14 | ASSQPPGDQGDEQY
TRBJ1-5 | TRBV6-6 | 10 | ASKGVNQPQH
TRBJ1-2 | TRBV27 | 14 | ASSLSRVGGARGYT
TRBJ2-1 | TRBV6-6 | 13 | ASSYWQGGDNEQF
TRBJ1-2 | TRBV5-4 | 16 | ASSLPPGMGITNYGYT
TRBJ2-7 | TRBV6-1 | 16 | ASSEARKYGRIGNEQY
TRBJ2-7 | TRBV5-4 | 12 | ASSPELKAREQY
TRBJ1-4 | TRBV5-1 | 14 | ASSPRAPEINEKLF
TRBJ1-1 | TRBV5-1 | 13 | ASSLDRGRSSEAF
TRBJ1-1 | TRBV29-1 | 9 | SGERDTEAF
TRBJ1-2 | TRBV5-4 | 12 | ASSLSQGLGGYT
TRBJ2-5 | TRBV21-1 | 9 | ASSPYRDGN
TRBJ1-4 | TRBV10-3 | 13 | ATAPDRGGSEKLF
TRBJ2-1 | TRBV7-3 | 13 | ASSLAGGPYNEQF
TRBJ2-1 | TRBV19 | 13 | ASSIEGYSYNEQF
TRBJ1-4 | TRBV21-1 | 12 | ASSKGLRYEKLF
TRBJ2-3 | TRBV19 | 14 | ASSSGTSGSTDTQY
TRBJ2-1 | TRBV27 | 11 | ASSRGLGPEQF
TRBJ1-2 | TRBV19 | 10 | ASRRDSGGYT
TRBJ1-5 | TRBV19 | 12 | ASRTRRGDQPQH
TRBJ2-7 | TRBV19 | 14 | ASSVDGAGKSYEQY
TRBJ1-3 | TRBV27 | 13 | ASSSNRDSGNTIY
TRBJ1-5 | TRBV6-1 | 11 | ASRGDRGQPQH
TRBJ2-5 | TRBV6-5 | 12 | ASSFQGPQETQY
TRBJ2-7 | TRBV2 | 14 | ASSDGTRAGFYEQY
TRBJ1-3 | TRBV5-1 | 14 | ASSSQPRGSGNTIY
TRBJ2-5 | TRBV5-4 | 14 | ASSPRGEGGRETQY
TRBJ2-5 | TRBV5-5 | 12 | ASSLAGGWETQY
TRBJ1-2 | TRBV19 | 10 | ASSIANYGYT
TRBJ2-1 | TRBV19 | 13 | ASSILDSSYNEQF
TRBJ1-5 | TRBV2 | 13 | ASSVMGGRNQPQH
TRBJ1-1 | TRBV14 | 11 | ASSQGPNTEAF
TRBJ2-5 | TRBV2 | 12 | ASRSLAGGETQY
TRBJ1-5 | TRBV6-1 | 11 | ASGSSPNQPQH
TRBJ2-2 | TRBV10-3 | 12 | AISTPASPGELF